The T cell receptor (beta chain) under discussion was sequenced for a study of cytotoxic CD8 clonotypes in ibrutinib-treated CLL. Study details: The group held under twelve relapsed/refractory and about 15 treatment-naive patients, with roughly 17 IGHV unmutated. Partial responses numbered around 24 and complete responses 2; after a median about 68 months, roughly 15 stayed remitted and approximately twelve progressed. Study results and limitations: Sampling times, which were not matched between the groups, differed between sustained-remission patients and progressing patients.

Depth targeted 1 in 200,000 to 1 in 1 million T cells, averaging approximately 9.9x coverage per clonotype. Sequencing was performed with immunoSEQ multiplex PCR; in TCRdb, only in-frame clones are kept and a portion is missing. The profile covers under 300,000 clones, with approximately 76% appearing a single time and roughly 5.7% taken by the ten largest. There are 13 residues in the CDR3. Germline CDR1 SGHVS, CDR2 FQNEAQ. V lost 1 base, J lost 4 bases, and 6 bases lay in between. Notes on this clone: The antigen is not known.

The sample in question was PBMCs, obtained at disease progression, from a patient treated with ibrutinib. The receptor's source is a human donor with chronic lymphocytic leukemia. The chain employs TRBV7-8 and TRBJ2-3; D is unclear. CDR3: CASSLGLADTQYF. The CDR3 coding sequence is TGTGCCAGCAGCTTAGGTCTAGCAGATACGCAGTATTTT.